One and the same sample provided the 12 T cell receptor beta chains below, sequenced in a study of blood T cell repertoires in COVID-19. The protocol was immunoSEQ multiplex PCR, while the TCRdb copy is restricted to in-frame clones and leaves out a portion. The table shows 40,000 or so clones, with about 82% occurring only once. Sequencing used peripheral blood. Every receptor here comes from a man aged 45 to 65 with active COVID-19.

The chain is built from TRBV5-4 and TRBJ1-4; D call uncertain. The CDR3 runs 15 residues. Trimming took off 2 bases at V and 5 bases at J, with 13 bases between the two ends. Germline V gene sequence: CDR1 SGHNT, CDR2 YYREEE (reference sequence). Here the CDR3 DNA reads TGTGCCAGCAGCTTTTTTAGTGTCGGGAATGAAAAACTGTTTTTT. This translates into CASSFFSVGNEKLFF.

This clone was observed a handful of times. The chain combines TRBV18 with TRBJ2-2, with TRBD2 as a possible D gene (6 bases). Germline loops: CDR1 KGHSH, CDR2 LQKENI. The CDR3 has 13 amino acids. Trimming removed 4 bases from V and 7 bases from J, with 10 bases in between. The CDR3, as DNA: TGTGCCAGCTCACTCGGGGGTGTCGGGGAGCTGTTTTTT. This sequence encodes CASSLGGVGELFF. Combining the CDR3 with reference TRBV18 and TRBJ2-2 gives the whole variable domain NAGVMQNPRHLVRRRGQEARLRCSPMKGHSHVYWYRQLPEEGLKFMVYLQKENIIDESGMPKERFSAEFPKEGPSILRIQQVVRGDSAAYFCASSLGGVGELFFGEGSRLTVL.

The rearrangement links TRBV5-4 to TRBJ2-2, with D possibly matching TRBD2 (8 bases). The CDR3 runs to 19 residues. The germline V and J ends were trimmed by 9 bases and 0 bases, with 27 bases remaining between them. Per the germline V gene, CDR1 is SGHNT and CDR2 is YYREEE (reference sequence). The CDR3 protein is CANSQGGQAGDANTGELFF. CDR3 DNA sequence: TGTGCCAACTCCCAGGGGGGGCAAGCGGGGGACGCGAACACCGGGGAGCTGTTTTTT. Full variable domain (remainder filled in from reference TRBV5-4 and TRBJ2-2): ETGVTQSPTHLIKTRGQQVTLRCSSQSGHNTVSWYQQALGQGPQFIFQYYREEENGRGNFPPRFSGLQFPNYSSELNVNALELDDSALYLCANSQGGQAGDANTGELFFGEGSRLTVL.

The chain uses TRBV11-2 and TRBJ2-1; D ambiguous. CDR1 SGHAT and CDR2 FQNNGV come from the germline V gene. V was cut by 3 bases and J by 6 bases, with 15 bases left in between. This CDR3 has 15 residues. The CDR3 sequence: CASSFVLAASNEQFF. The DNA for the CDR3 is TGTGCCAGCAGCTTTGTTCTGGCGGCCTCCAATGAGCAGTTCTTC.

The chain links TRBV6-2 or TRBV6-3 to TRBJ2-7, with D perhaps TRBD1 (6 bases). Trimming took 5 bases from V and 5 from J, leaving 19 bases between them. The CDR3 loop spans 15 amino acids. Germline CDR1 reads MNHEY; CDR2 reads SVGEGT. The CDR3: CASSHLRDTVHEQYF. In DNA form, the CDR3 reads TGTGCCAGCAGTCACCTCCGGGACACCGTGCACGAGCAGTACTTC.

The chain uses TRBV19 and TRBJ1-4; 9 bases fit TRBD1. Trimming cost V 6 bases and J 4 bases; bases outside gene matches: 6. CDR1 is LNHDA, CDR2 SQIVND, per germline (reference sequence). The CDR3 spans 15 residues. CDR3 nucleotide sequence: TGTGCCAGTAGAGACAGGGGGACGGATAATGAAAAACTGTTTTTT. Encoded protein: CASRDRGTDNEKLFF.

The CDR3 DNA reads as TGTGCCAGCAGCTTACAGGGAACAGATACGCAGTATTTT. Its translation is CASSLQGTDTQYF. The J gene is TRBJ2-3, the V gene TRBV6-5, with D possibly TRBD1 on 6 matching bases. Trimming cost V 6 bases and J 3 bases, with 10 bases left between them. CDR1 is MNHEY and CDR2 is SVGAGI in the germline V gene. The CDR3 has 13 residues.

The chain has TRBV11-3 and TRBJ2-1; D gene unclear. CDR3 length: 13 amino acids. Germline V gives CDR1 SGHNT, CDR2 YENEEA. V was shortened by 1 base and J by 10 bases, with 11 bases between the two germline ends. CDR3 DNA sequence: TGTGCCAGCAGCTTAGTCCCTAATCGGGAGCAGTTCTTC. Translated, it gives CASSLVPNREQFF.

This clone counts as large. The gene calls are TRBV27 and TRBJ2-2; tentative D call: TRBD2 (5 bases). This CDR3 is built from 15 residues. Per the germline V gene, CDR1 is MNHEY and CDR2 is SMNVEV (reference sequence). V lost 1 base, J lost 1 base, and 7 bases lay in between. This CDR3 reads CASSLWAGNTGELFF. The CDR3 DNA is TGTGCCAGCAGTTTATGGGCGGGGAACACCGGGGAGCTGTTTTTT.

This chain connects TRBV7-9 to TRBJ2-7, with D perhaps TRBD1 (6 bases). Germline CDR1 SEHNR, CDR2 FQNEAQ (reference sequence). Between the trimmed V and J ends, which lost 4 bases and 5 bases, there was a span of 12 bases. The CDR3 extends over 13 amino acids. CDR3 protein: CASSSGHPDEQYF. CDR3 DNA: TGTGCCAGCAGCTCGGGACATCCCGACGAGCAGTACTTC.

The chain recombines TRBV29-1 with TRBJ2-7; 7 positions agree with TRBD1. In germline, CDR1 is SQVTM, CDR2 ANQGSEA. CDR3 length: 12 residues. The junction had 9 bases not matched to a gene; V was cut back by 4 bases and J by 9 bases. The CDR3 bases are TGCAGCGTTGTAGGGACAGAAAGTTGGCAGTACTTC. Translating it yields CSVVGTESWQYF.

The gene calls are TRBV3-1 (or the pseudogene TRBV3-2) and TRBJ2-7; D remains ambiguous. The CDR3 is 12 residues long. V was clipped by 1 base and J by 4 bases, with 5 bases between them. Germline values: CDR1 LGHDT, CDR2 YNNKEL (reference sequence). The CDR3: CASSQALYEQYF. CDR3 DNA sequence: TGTGCCAGCAGCCAAGCTCTTTACGAGCAGTACTTC.